The 6 T cell receptor beta chains listed next were all sequenced from one sample in a study of T cell repertoires in cytomegalovirus infection (dated by TCRdb to the late 2010s). Sequencer: Illumina HiSeq 1500. Through fastp at Q25 and MiXCR, TCRdb rebuilt clones from the public reads, retaining in-frame beta chains. Each entry is one CDR3 protein sequence, shown with its most common DNA and genes. The sample profile shows 680,000 or so distinct CDR3 sequences; 35% of them were found once. The leading ten clones occupy 2.5% to 3.5% of the sample. The specimen was PBMCs. The receptor set was obtained from a human donor in good health (CMV status not recorded). Some clones in this sample may be carry-over from other donors' samples.

The chain recombines TRBV6-5 with TRBJ1-6, with no clear D. Trimming took 2 bases from V and 10 from J, leaving 18 bases between them. The CDR3 length is 16 residues. CDR1 and CDR2 from the germline V gene are MNHEY and SVGAGI. The CDR3 DNA sequence: TGTGCCAGCAGTTACACGATCGATGTTGTGGGATCACCCCTCCACTTT. Protein: CASSYTIDVVGSPLHF.

This chain joins TRBV28 and TRBJ2-1, with 7 bases that match TRBD1. This CDR3 has 12 amino acids. V lost 5 bases to trimming and J lost 7 bases; unmatched junction nucleotides: 2. Looked up from germline, CDR1 is MDHEN and CDR2 is SYDVKM. CDR3 nucleotides: TGTGCCAGCAGTAAGGACAGGAATGAGCAGTTCTTC. Its translation is CASSKDRNEQFF.

The chain has TRBV7-6 and TRBJ2-3; D unresolved. V was cut by 5 bases and J by 4 bases, with 10 bases left in between. The germline CDR1 and CDR2 sequences are SGHVS and FNYEAQ. The CDR3 spans 13 residues. The CDR3 region is CASSISRADTQYF. The CDR3 DNA is TGTGCCAGCAGCATCAGTCGGGCAGATACGCAGTATTTT. The full variable domain, rest sourced from reference TRBV7-6 and TRBJ2-3, is GAGVSQSPRYKVTKRGQDVALRCDPISGHVSLYWYRQALGQGPEFLTYFNYEAQQDKSGLPNDRFSAERPEGSISTLTIQRTEQRDSAMYRCASSISRADTQYFGPGTRLTVL.

This clonotype was detected only a few times. The J gene is TRBJ2-7, the V gene TRBV6-1; D could derive from TRBD1 or TRBD2 (5 bases each). The CDR3 covers 14 residues. The germline gives CDR1 MNHNS, CDR2 SASEGT. With 5 bases removed from V and 7 bases from J, the gap between germline ends came to 18 bases. CDR3 coding DNA: TGTGCCAGCAGTCTAAGGGGACCTTTCGGTGAGCAGTACTTC. It specifies CASSLRGPFGEQYF.

This sequence joins TRBV5-4 and TRBJ2-1, with TRBD2 identical over 12 bases. Germline V gives CDR1 SGHNT, CDR2 YYREEE (reference sequence). The CDR3 runs 16 residues. The V and J ends lost 1 base and 7 bases, in that order; junction bases with no gene match: 6. In nucleotides, the CDR3 is TGTGCCAGCAGCTTGAAGACTAGCGGGAGAAGTAATGAGCAGTTCTTC. Translating gives CASSLKTSGRSNEQFF. Variable domain in full (rest from reference TRBV5-4 and TRBJ2-1): ETGVTQSPTHLIKTRGQQVTLRCSSQSGHNTVSWYQQALGQGPQFIFQYYREEENGRGNFPPRFSGLQFPNYSSELNVNALELDDSALYLCASSLKTSGRSNEQFFGPGTRLTVL.

The V call is TRBV7-9, the J call TRBJ2-1; tentatively, D is TRBD2 (5 bases). This CDR3 spans 16 amino acids. V was cut by 3 bases and J by 10 bases, with 22 bases left in between. Germline V gene lookup returns CDR1 SEHNR and CDR2 FQNEAQ (reference sequence). CDR3 residues: CASSLPATASSAEQFF. CDR3 bases: TGTGCCAGCAGCTTGCCGGCTACGGCAAGTAGCGCCGAGCAGTTCTTC.